This T cell receptor (beta chain) is drawn from a study of blood T cell repertoires in COVID-19 (dated by TCRdb to 2019 to 2021). In terms of the full investigation: Samples covering the acute and convalescent phases of COVID-19 were provided by collaborators in the United States, Italy and Spain. The prospective study material was composed of cDNA or gDNA derived from T cells, B-cell-depleted T cells, or PBMCs. The dataset comprised deeply sampled blood TCRbeta repertoires from subjects exposed to, actively infected with, or recovered from COVID-19. A freely available public database, intended as a resource for researchers studying the immune response to SARS-CoV-2, is where the repertoires were released. The samples were drawn from two sources: the first 160 participants of the ongoing ImmuneRACE study, and 1,200 or so subjects contributed by 6 global collaborators. Sample metadata almost always included a de-identified subject ID, COVID-19 status, age in years and sex. Where available, HLA class I and class II types were taken from metadata supplied by the sample provider and were not determined by assay-based typing.

Samples from volunteer blood donors who had recovered from COVID-19 were contributed by a second Seattle source. Whole blood was collected in K2EDTA tubes by collaborating institutions according to the institutions' own protocols. Collaborator samples were shipped for TCRbeta analysis as frozen whole blood, isolated PBMCs, or DNA extracted from either sample type. The CDR3 holds 14 amino acids from the cysteine to the phenylalanine. Only the CDR3 part of the read is kept: 42 bases, read in frame from the first base. CDR1 and CDR2 are drawn from the germline V gene: KGHSH, LQKENI. Relative to germline, V is 3 bases shorter and J is 1 base shorter, with 8 bases between their ends. In regard to this clone: The antigen this receptor binds is unknown. One base away there is no much larger clone; base qualities are not given.

TCRbeta CDR3 regions were amplified from genomic DNA by means of the immunoSEQ Assay, a bias-controlled multiplex PCR. The original pipeline was this. Within the assay, amplification of reference gene primers was used to estimate how many nucleated cells each sample contained. To quantify the absolute abundance of each unique TCRbeta CDR3 rearrangement, sequence reads were collapsed and filtered. For each sample, productive Simpson clonality was calculated as the square root of Simpson's diversity index across productive rearrangements. TCRdb obtained this table from immuneACCESS and retained in-frame rearrangements with V and J assigned. These tables miss some clones; where compared with another copy, unresolved V genes account for less than half of the shortfall, and the remainder is unexplained. Clone size and V and J calls were adopted from that table, with D and trimming inferred from the DNA. The table for this sample lists 200,000 or so clones; around 90% of them were counted only once. Of the sample, under 7% is held by the ten largest clones.

Findings and caveats that apply to the study as a whole: The amount of clinical and demographic metadata varied by source and participant and was provided uncurated.

The receptor was isolated from a man between 60 and 75 years old who had recovered from COVID-19. The chain uses TRBV18 and TRBJ2-3; perhaps TRBD2 is the D gene, with 6 bases matching. Material: peripheral blood. At the DNA level, the sequence is TGTGCCAGCTCACCCTGGGAGGGCACAGATACGCAGTATTTT. This encodes CASSPWEGTDTQYF. Here the CDR3 is joined to the reference TRBV18 and TRBJ2-3 genes, and the full variable domain is: NAGVMQNPRHLVRRRGQEARLRCSPMKGHSHVYWYRQLPEEGLKFMVYLQKENIIDESGMPKERFSAEFPKEGPSILRIQQVVRGDSAAYFCASSPWEGTDTQYFGPGTRLTVL.